This TCR beta chain was profiled in a study of blood T cell repertoires in COVID-19. Study in general: The origin of the acute and convalescent COVID-19 samples was the United States, Italy and Spain. The cDNA or gDNA used as material had been derived from T cells, B-cell-depleted T cells, or PBMCs.

Study processing details: Counts of nucleated cells, estimated from reference gene primer amplification, were obtained. Profiling relied on immunoSEQ multiplex PCR, and the TCRdb table lists in-frame clones only, not all of them. That table gives V, J and clone size, and the DNA gave D and trimming. Among a few hundred thousand clones listed, 75% to 90% were seen once. V lost 7 bases and J lost 1; bases outside the gene matches: 7. CDR1 is LNHDA and CDR2 is SQIVND in the germline V gene (reference sequence). This CDR3 comprises 15 residues. The V and J genes are TRBV19 and TRBJ1-5, with 7 positions matching TRBD1. The clonotype originates from a woman aged 55 to 70 with COVID-19, enrolled during active disease. Input material: peripheral blood. The CDR3 sequence: CASTFWDSSNQPQHF. The CDR3 DNA reads TGTGCCAGTACTTTCTGGGACAGCAGCAATCAGCCCCAGCATTTT. The variable domain in full, completed from reference TRBV19 and TRBJ1-5, reads DGGITQSPKYLFRKEGQNVTLSCEQNLNHDAMYWYRQDPGQGLRLIYYSQIVNDFQKGDIAEGYSVSREKKESFPLTVTSAQKNPTAFYLCASTFWDSSNQPQHFGDGTRLSIL.